This T cell receptor beta chain appears in the sequencing data of a study of neurological immune-mediated disorders. Notes on the study in general: CDR3 amino acid sequences of expanded clones were not shared across subjects, a result suggesting private repertoires in all groups.

The V and J ends lost 5 bases and 3 bases respectively, with 17 bases between them. Germline V gene data show CDR1 as SEHNR and CDR2 as FQNEAQ (reference sequence). The CDR3 covers 15 residues. TCRdb processed the 5' RACE reads anew with MiXCR; each CDR3 protein has one entry. The sample consists of 50,000 or so distinct CDR3 sequences, around 3.5% of them appearing once. For the unsorted libraries, 2 million PBMCs stored at -80 C served as input. A few counts support this clonotype. As yet, its antigen is unknown. This clone may be a read error of a much larger clone one base away. The receptor's source is a man aged 40-49 years with multiple sclerosis. What was sequenced was PBMCs. V and J are TRBV7-9 and TRBJ2-7, with D maybe TRBD2 (6 bases). CDR3: CASSPTRGEFYEQYF. The CDR3 DNA reads as TGTGCCAGCAGCCCCACCCGCGGGGAGTTCTACGAGCAGTACTTC. The full variable domain, with the rest looked up from reference TRBV7-9 and TRBJ2-7, is DTGVSQNPRHKITKRGQNVTFRCDPISEHNRLYWYRQTLGQGPEFLTYFQNEAQLEKSRLLSDRFSAERPKGSFSTLEIQRTEQGDSAMYLCASSPTRGEFYEQYFGPGTRLTVT.